The 21 T cell receptor beta chains below were found in one sample sequenced in a study of shared clonotypes between healthy human individuals. It was CD45RO-negative cells, positively selected for CCR7, that made up naive CD8 cells, with terminally differentiated effector memory CD45RA+ cells excluded. Using immunoSEQ multiplex PCR, the repertoire was profiled, and TCRdb retains in-frame clones only, with some absent. The table has 800,000 to 950,000 clones, approximately 96% seen once; the top ten hold roughly 0.23%. Material: naive CD8+ T cells sorted from blood. The receptor set was obtained from a young man in good health.

The genes are TRBV7-9 and TRBJ2-1; TRBD1 is a possible D gene (5 bases). CDR1 and CDR2 from the germline V gene are SEHNR and FQNEAQ (reference sequence). CDR3 length equals 16 residues. V was shortened by 1 base and J by 1 base, with 11 bases between the two germline ends. The chain's CDR3 is CASSLEGRVSYNEQFF. CDR3 DNA sequence: TGTGCCAGCAGCTTAGAGGGCAGGGTGTCCTACAATGAGCAGTTCTTC.

The V and J genes are TRBV7-9 and TRBJ1-4; tentatively, D is TRBD1 (6 bases). CDR1 and CDR2 from the germline V gene are SEHNR and FQNEAQ (reference sequence). Trimming stripped 0 bases from V and 7 bases from J, with 12 bases between. This CDR3 contains 15 residues. CDR3 DNA sequence: TGTGCCAGCAGCTTAGCGGCAGGGGTGGGTGAAAAACTGTTTTTT. Amino acids: CASSLAAGVGEKLFF.

This CDR3 is CASGYNEQFF. DNA of the CDR3: TGCGCCAGCGGATACAATGAGCAGTTCTTC. The chain recombines TRBV10-2 with TRBJ2-1, with no clear D. CDR3 size: 10 residues. Germline CDR1 WSHSY, CDR2 SAAADI. Trimming took 8 bases from V and 4 from J, leaving 3 bases between them.

This chain connects TRBV9 to TRBJ2-7; TRBD2 might be the D (5 bases). Germline V CDR1 and CDR2: SGDLS, YYNGEE. There are 14 residues in the CDR3. The V end was cut by 2 bases, the J end by 0 bases, with 9 bases between. The CDR3: CASSVGGHSYEQYF. In DNA form, the CDR3 reads TGTGCCAGCAGCGTGGGCGGGCACTCCTACGAGCAGTACTTC.

This sequence joins TRBV15 and TRBJ2-7; 9 bases fit TRBD1. CDR1 is LNHNV, CDR2 YYDKDF, per germline (reference sequence). The CDR3 extends over 17 amino acids. Trimming removed 0 bases from V and 0 bases from J; junction bases left unmatched: 6. CDR3 bases: TGTGCCACCAGCAGAGATTTCGGGGACAGGGTCTCCTACGAGCAGTACTTC. Amino acids: CATSRDFGDRVSYEQYF.

With regard to this clone: Other DNA variants within this sample encode the same CDR3. J is TRBJ2-5 and V is TRBV28; D not resolved. V gave up 1 base and J gave up 5 bases, with 2 bases separating them. Germline CDR1 MDHEN, CDR2 SYDVKM. The CDR3 extends over 11 amino acids. The CDR3 DNA sequence: TGTGCCAGCAGTTTATCCGAGACCCAGTACTTC. This sequence encodes CASSLSETQYF.

CDR3 nucleotides: TGTGCCAGCAGCTTGGAAGGACAGGGAAGCAATCAGCCCCAGCATTTT. Amino acid sequence: CASSLEGQGSNQPQHF. V gene TRBV5-5 combines with J gene TRBJ1-5, with TRBD1 identical over 8 bases. The CDR3 runs to 16 residues. V shed 0 bases, J shed 1 base, and the junction held 3 bases outside the gene matches. Germline V gene lookup returns CDR1 SGHKS and CDR2 YYEKEE (reference sequence).

This chain links TRBV2 with TRBJ2-3; 7 bases match TRBD2. The germline V gene encodes CDR1 SNHLY and CDR2 FYNNEI. V gave up 8 bases and J gave up 2 bases; unmatched junction bases: 10. CDR3 length equals 15 residues. The CDR3 DNA is TGTGCCAGCTTTCGGGCTAGCGGATACACAGATACGCAGTATTTT. Its protein product is CASFRASGYTDTQYF.

The chain carries TRBV7-9 and TRBJ2-7; D is perhaps TRBD1 (6 bases). This CDR3 has 15 amino acids. V was trimmed by 4 bases and J by 5 bases, leaving 18 bases between them. CDR1 and CDR2 (germline): SEHNR, FQNEAQ (reference sequence). The CDR3 DNA follows: TGTGCCAGCAGCTCGCCTCTAACAGGGTTCCACGAGCAGTACTTC. Translation: CASSSPLTGFHEQYF.

The chain's CDR3 is CSVAPRGDTQYF. CDR3 sequence (DNA): TGCAGCGTTGCACCCAGAGGAGATACGCAGTATTTT. The chain combines TRBV29-1 with TRBJ2-3; D remains ambiguous. CDR3 length: 12 residues. Germline-derived CDR1 and CDR2 are SQVTM and ANQGSEA. V shed 4 bases and J shed 5 bases, with 10 bases lying between them.

The V gene is TRBV25-1, the J gene TRBJ2-7, with 8 positions matching TRBD2. CDR1 is MGHDK and CDR2 is SYGVNS in the germline V gene. The CDR3 spans 13 residues. With 8 bases clipped from V and 0 bases from J, the junction kept 3 bases outside the gene matches. The DNA for the CDR3 is TGTGCCAGCTCGGGGGGGGCCTCCTACGAGCAGTACTTC. It is translated as CASSGGASYEQYF.

V gene TRBV27 combines with J gene TRBJ1-5, with TRBD1 matching over 7 bases. In germline, CDR1 is MNHEY, CDR2 SMNVEV (reference sequence). V dropped 5 bases and J dropped 0; count of bases not matched to a gene: 13. This CDR3 has 18 residues. The CDR3 is CASSPLTFTGASNQPQHF. In DNA form, the CDR3 reads TGTGCCAGCAGTCCCCTAACCTTTACAGGGGCTAGCAATCAGCCCCAGCATTTT.

V and J are TRBV5-6 and TRBJ2-3; the D gene is possibly TRBD2 (5 bases). The V gene lost 0 bases and the J gene lost 0 bases, with 8 bases spanning the gap. Germline-derived CDR1 and CDR2 are SGHDT and YYEEEE. The CDR3 consists of 15 residues. The CDR3 DNA follows: TGTGCCAGCAGCTTGGTTCCGGGGAGCACAGATACGCAGTATTTT. It encodes CASSLVPGSTDTQYF.

The chain joins TRBV27 to TRBJ2-7; D may match TRBD1 or TRBD2 (6 bases each). V was pared by 5 bases and J by 7 bases, with 12 bases between. The CDR3 covers 12 residues. The germline CDR1 and CDR2 sequences are MNHEY and SMNVEV (reference sequence). The CDR3 DNA follows: TGTGCCAGCAGTGCACAGGGAGGAGAGCAGTACTTC. Protein sequence: CASSAQGGEQYF.

The gene calls are TRBV27 and TRBJ2-7, with D hard to call. Trimming took 2 bases from V and 0 from J, leaving 11 bases between them. CDR3 length equals 15 residues. Germline V gene data show CDR1 as MNHEY and CDR2 as SMNVEV (reference sequence). The CDR3 DNA sequence: TGTGCCAGCAGTTTAAAGGCAGGTGCCTCCTACGAGCAGTACTTC. Encoded protein: CASSLKAGASYEQYF.

With respect to this clone: The same CDR3 is also encoded by other DNA sequences in this sample. The genes are TRBV7-9 and TRBJ2-3; no definite D call. The CDR3 extends over 12 amino acids. The V end was cut by 4 bases, the J end by 6 bases, with 8 bases between. Germline CDR1 reads SEHNR; CDR2 reads FQNEAQ (reference sequence). Here the CDR3 DNA reads TGTGCCAGCAGCTCTAGGGCGGATACGCAGTATTTT. It encodes CASSSRADTQYF.

V usage is TRBV5-6 and J usage is TRBJ1-1, with D uncertain. There are 13 residues in the CDR3. Germline lookup yields CDR1 SGHDT and CDR2 YYEEEE. Trimming left V 0 bases short and J 1 base short, with 4 bases between. The CDR3 protein is CASSLGENTEAFF. The DNA for the CDR3 is TGTGCCAGCAGCTTGGGCGAGAACACTGAAGCTTTCTTT.

The count of this clone is one. The chain uses TRBV6-5 and TRBJ2-1, with TRBD2 as a possible D gene (5 bases). Per the germline V gene, CDR1 is MNHEY and CDR2 is SVGAGI. The CDR3 covers 15 residues. The V end lost 2 bases, the J end lost 2 bases, and 10 bases lay between the germline ends. The DNA of the CDR3 is TGTGCCAGCAGTTACAGAGCGGAGGCCTACAATGAGCAGTTCTTC. Translating gives CASSYRAEAYNEQFF.

V usage is TRBV28 and J usage is TRBJ1-5, with D perhaps matching TRBD1 (5 bases). Germline CDR1 MDHEN, CDR2 SYDVKM. The V and J ends lost 1 base and 6 bases respectively, with 10 bases between them. The CDR3 sequence is 14 residues long. This chain's CDR3 is CASSLSTVTQPQHF. DNA for the CDR3: TGTGCCAGCAGTTTATCGACAGTGACTCAGCCCCAGCATTTT.

The V call is TRBV5-8, the J call TRBJ2-1; D is unresolved. V was shortened by 0 bases and J by 0 bases, with 13 bases between the two germline ends. The CDR3 has 17 amino acids. The germline V gene encodes CDR1 SGHTS and CDR2 YDEGEE. CDR3 in amino acids: CASSLAGSPSSYNEQFF. The CDR3 DNA is TGTGCCAGCAGCTTGGCCGGTAGCCCGAGCTCCTACAATGAGCAGTTCTTC.

The chain combines TRBV6-6 with TRBJ2-1; 9 bases match TRBD1. Germline CDR1 and CDR2: MNHNY and SVGAGI (reference sequence). Trimming cost V 0 bases and J 15 bases; bases outside gene matches: 15. The CDR3 sequence is 16 residues long. In DNA form, the CDR3 reads TGTGCCAGCAGTTACTCGATAGAGGACAGGGGCAGTGGGTGGTTCTTC. This gives the protein CASSYSIEDRGSGWFF.